Detailed here is one TCR beta chain. The data stem from a study of cytomegalovirus exposure and HLA in healthy donors. This CDR3 comprises 13 residues. In germline, CDR1 is MNHEY, CDR2 SMNVEV (reference sequence). Trimming pared 6 bases from V and 4 bases from J, leaving 12 bases between. The study ran its PCR with 60 Vbeta and 13 Jbeta primers. Per the authors' pipeline: In a later analysis, of tens of millions of unique beta chains, about 10 million appeared in at least two donors. The assay was immunoSEQ multiplex PCR, and TCRdb's table has in-frame clones only and misses some. The V and J calls and the clone size are those of that table, but D and trimming were determined from the DNA. The data show approximately 190,000 clones, about 84% seen once.

The sequence derives from a man in his forties or fifties in good health and CMV-seronegative. Material for sequencing was PBMCs. V and J are TRBV27 and TRBJ1-1; tentative D call: TRBD1 (5 bases). CDR3 residues: CASRWGVGTEAFF. The CDR3 DNA sequence: TGTGCCAGCAGATGGGGGGTGGGCACTGAAGCTTTCTTT.